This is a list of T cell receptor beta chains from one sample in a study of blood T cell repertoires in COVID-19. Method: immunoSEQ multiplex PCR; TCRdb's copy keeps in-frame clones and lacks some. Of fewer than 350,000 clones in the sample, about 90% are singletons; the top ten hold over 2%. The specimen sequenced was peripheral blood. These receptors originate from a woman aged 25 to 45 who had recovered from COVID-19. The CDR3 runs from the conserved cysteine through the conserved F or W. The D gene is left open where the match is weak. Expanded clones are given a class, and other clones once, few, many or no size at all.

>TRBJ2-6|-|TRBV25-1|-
TGTGCCAGCAGTGAAGTCGGAGGTACTGGGGCCAACGTCCTGACTTTC
CASSEVGGTGANVLTF
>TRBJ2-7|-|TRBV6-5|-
TGTGCCAGCAGTTACTCCGGGGGTACTTCCTACGAGCAGTACTTC
CASSYSGGTSYEQYF
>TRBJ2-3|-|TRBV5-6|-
TGTGCCAGCAGCTTCTCGGCCCGGCGGACGCAGTATTTT
CASSFSARRTQYF
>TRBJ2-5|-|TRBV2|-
TGTGCCAGCACTTTACAGGGGACTCAGCAAGAGACCCAGTACTTC
CASTLQGTQQETQYF
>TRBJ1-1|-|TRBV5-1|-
TGCGCCAGCAGCCGCAGTCAAGGGGTAATGAACACTGAAGCTTTCTTT
CASSRSQGVMNTEAFF
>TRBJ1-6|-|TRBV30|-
TGTGCCTGGAGTGCGACTGACAGGTATTCACCCCTCCACTTT
CAWSATDRYSPLHF
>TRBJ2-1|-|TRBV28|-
TGTGCCAGCAGTTTCCTTGGCGGCTACAATGAGCAGTTCTTC
CASSFLGGYNEQFF
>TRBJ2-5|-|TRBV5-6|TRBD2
TGTGCCAGCACGCTGGCGGGGGTAGGGGAGACCCAGTACTTC
CASTLAGVGETQYF
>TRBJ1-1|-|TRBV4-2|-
TGTGCCAGCAGCCAAGAGGAAGGGGCAGACACTGAAGCTTTCTTT
CASSQEEGADTEAFF
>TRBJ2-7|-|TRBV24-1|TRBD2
TGTGCCACCAGTGACCCTAGCGGGAAGGTCTACGAGCAGTACTTC
CATSDPSGKVYEQYF
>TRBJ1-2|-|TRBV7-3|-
TGTGCCAGCAGCTTAGAACCGGACTATGGCTACACCTTC
CASSLEPDYGYTF
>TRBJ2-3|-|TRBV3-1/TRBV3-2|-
TGTGCCAGCAGCCCGCAGGGGACAGATACGCAGTATTTT
CASSPQGTDTQYF
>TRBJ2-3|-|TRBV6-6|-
TGTGCCAGCAGCCCCGTCCCAGATACGCAGTATTTT
CASSPVPDTQYF
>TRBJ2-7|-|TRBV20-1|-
TGCAGTGTTGAGGGACACCTCTTC
CSVEGHLF
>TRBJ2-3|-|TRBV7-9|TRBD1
TGTGCCAGCAGTTCGGGACAGGGGAAACACCCAGATACGCAGTATTTT
CASSSGQGKHPDTQYF
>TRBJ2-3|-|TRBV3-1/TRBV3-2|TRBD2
TGTGCCAGCAGCCAAAGGAGGCGGGAGGCAGATACGCAGTATTTT
CASSQRRREADTQYF
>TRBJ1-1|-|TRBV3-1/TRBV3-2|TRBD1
TGTGCCAGCAGCCGTACGGGACAGGGGGGCACTGAAGCTTTCTTT
CASSRTGQGGTEAFF
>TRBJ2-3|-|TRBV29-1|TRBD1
TGCAGCGTGAAGGGACAGGTAGATACGCAGTATTTT
CSVKGQVDTQYF
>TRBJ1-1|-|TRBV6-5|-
TGTGCCAGCACTCGAGGAGAGAACACTGAAGCTTTCTTT
CASTRGENTEAFF
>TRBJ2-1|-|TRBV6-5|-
TGTGCCAGCAGTTATATCACAGGCTCCTACAATGAGCAGTTCTTC
CASSYITGSYNEQFF
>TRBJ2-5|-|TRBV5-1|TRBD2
TGCGCCAGCAGCTTGGCCGGTAGCGGGGGGGCCGCTCGAGAGACCCAGTACTTC
CASSLAGSGGAARETQYF
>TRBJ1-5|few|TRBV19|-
TGTGCCAGTAGTATAGAAAGGTCAGGGAACGGTCAGCCCCAGCATTTT
CASSIERSGNGQPQHF